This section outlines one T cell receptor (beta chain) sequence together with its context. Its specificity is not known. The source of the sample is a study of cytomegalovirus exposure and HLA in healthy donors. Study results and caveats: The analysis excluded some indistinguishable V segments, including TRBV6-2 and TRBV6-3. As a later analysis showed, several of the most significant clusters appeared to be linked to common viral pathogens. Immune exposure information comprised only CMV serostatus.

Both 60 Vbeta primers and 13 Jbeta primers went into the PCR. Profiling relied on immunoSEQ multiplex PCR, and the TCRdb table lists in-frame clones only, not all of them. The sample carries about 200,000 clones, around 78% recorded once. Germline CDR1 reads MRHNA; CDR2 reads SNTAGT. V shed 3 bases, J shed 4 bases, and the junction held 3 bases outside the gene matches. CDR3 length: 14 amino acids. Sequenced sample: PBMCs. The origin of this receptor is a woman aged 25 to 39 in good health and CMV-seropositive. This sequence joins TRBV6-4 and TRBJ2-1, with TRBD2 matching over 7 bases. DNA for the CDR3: TGTGCCAGCAGTGATGGCGGGGGTTACAATGAGCAGTTCTTC. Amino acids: CASSDGGGYNEQFF.